Presented here are 23 T cell receptor beta chains from one specimen sequenced in a study of vaccination effects on CD4 cells after COVID-19. Some clones are missing from TCRdb's copy, which holds only in-frame ones; the method was immunoSEQ multiplex PCR. The sample yields more than 35,000 clones, approximately 70% seen once. Antigen-specific CD4+ T cells were expanded (with viral peptide pools) by the ViraFEST assay ahead of sequencing. CD4+ T cell isolation took place after approximately 11 days of culture. Confirmation by PCR established that the person had SARS-CoV-2 infection between March and December 2020. Antigens of these TCRs are unknown. This material consisted of CD4+ T cells from PBMCs cultured with a peptide pool, taken before COVID-19 vaccination. These TCRs come from a human donor who had a prior SARS-CoV-2 infection.

The DNA of the CDR3 is TGTGCCAGCAGTGCAACGACCGGGACAGTGAACTATGGCTACACCTTC. The encoded protein is CASSATTGTVNYGYTF. The chain carries TRBV6-1 and TRBJ1-2; 7 nucleotides align to TRBD1. Germline V gene sequence: CDR1 MNHNS, CDR2 SASEGT. The ends lost 4 bases at V and 2 bases at J; junction bases unmatched: 10. CDR3 length equals 16 residues.

The chain joins TRBV10-3 to TRBJ1-5; unclear D gene. This CDR3 is 13 amino acids long. Germline values: CDR1 ENHRY, CDR2 SYGVKD. V dropped 6 bases and J dropped 1 base, with 7 bases sitting between them. The CDR3 region is CAIREDSNQPQHF. The CDR3 DNA reads TGTGCCATCAGAGAGGACAGCAATCAGCCCCAGCATTTT.

V gene TRBV28 combines with J gene TRBJ1-2; D is uncertain. The CDR3 has 12 amino acids. V was shortened by 2 bases and J by 8 bases, with 9 bases between the two germline ends. Germline V gene sequence: CDR1 MDHEN, CDR2 SYDVKM. CDR3 nucleotide sequence: TGTGCCAGCAGTTTAACTGTGGGAGGCTACACCTTC. It specifies CASSLTVGGYTF.

This chain links TRBV11-3 with TRBJ2-5; 7 positions agree with TRBD1. In germline, CDR1 is SGHNT, CDR2 YENEEA. J gave up 5 bases and V 5 bases, and 14 bases lay outside the gene matches. The CDR3 totals 16 residues. CDR3 DNA sequence: TGTGCCAGCAGCATTACAGGGGATGCATGGCGGGAGACCCAGTACTTC. This encodes CASSITGDAWRETQYF. Full variable domain (outside the CDR3, taken from reference TRBV11-3 and TRBJ2-5): EAGVVQSPRYKIIEKKQPVAFWCNPISGHNTLYWYLQNLGQGPELLIRYENEEAVDDSQLPKDRFSAERLKGVDSTLKIQPAELGDSAVYLCASSITGDAWRETQYFGPGTRLLVL.

The chain combines TRBV7-9 with TRBJ1-2; 7 bases align to TRBD1. This CDR3 has 14 amino acids. Germline CDR1 is SEHNR and CDR2 is FQNEAQ (reference sequence). V was pared by 5 bases and J by 8 bases, with 11 bases of the junction left unmatched. The CDR3 region is CASSPSYRGNGYTF. CDR3 DNA sequence: TGTGCCAGCAGCCCCAGTTACAGGGGAAACGGCTACACCTTC.

The V gene is TRBV2, the J gene TRBJ2-1; D perhaps matches TRBD1 (6 bases). The CDR3 is 15 residues long. Trimming removed 5 bases from V and 4 bases from J, with 15 bases in between. CDR1 and CDR2 (germline): SNHLY, FYNNEI. CDR3 sequence: CASSTTSGTYNEQFF. CDR3 DNA sequence: TGTGCCAGCAGTACTACTTCCGGGACATACAATGAGCAGTTCTTC.

This clone was seen more than once but under ten times. The chain employs TRBV6-5 and TRBJ2-1; D remains unclear. CDR1 and CDR2 (germline): MNHEY, SVGAGI. The V end lost 2 bases, the J end lost 9 bases, and 5 bases lay between the germline ends. The CDR3 sequence is 11 residues long. The DNA of the CDR3 is TGTGCCAGCAGTTACAGGACTGAGCAGTTCTTC. Residues: CASSYRTEQFF.

The chain has TRBV15 and TRBJ1-2; D is unresolved. Looked up from germline, CDR1 is LNHNV and CDR2 is YYDKDF (reference sequence). The CDR3 loop spans 14 amino acids. V was trimmed by 0 bases and J by 3 bases, leaving 8 bases between them. The chain's CDR3 is CATSRDRTDYGYTF. The CDR3 DNA reads TGTGCCACCAGCAGAGACAGGACTGACTATGGCTACACCTTC. Combining the CDR3 with reference TRBV15 and TRBJ1-2 gives the whole variable domain DAMVIQNPRYQVTQFGKPVTLSCSQTLNHNVMYWYQQKSSQAPKLLFHYYDKDFNNEADTPDNFQSRRPNTSFCFLDIRSPGLGDTAMYLCATSRDRTDYGYTFGSGTRLTVV.

The V gene is TRBV5-6, the J gene TRBJ1-1; the D is unclear. This CDR3 is built from 14 residues. Per the germline V gene, CDR1 is SGHDT and CDR2 is YYEEEE. The ends were cut back, 0 bases at V and 5 bases at J, with 11 bases in the middle. In nucleotides, the CDR3 is TGTGCCAGCAGCTTGGCCCCGTCTGGGACTGAAGCTTTCTTT. Amino acid sequence: CASSLAPSGTEAFF.

The genes are TRBV4-2 and TRBJ1-2, with 12 bases aligning to TRBD1. With V trimmed by 4 bases and J by 5 bases, 8 bases remained unmatched. CDR1 LGHNA and CDR2 YNFKEQ come from the germline V gene. The CDR3 has 16 amino acids. Here the CDR3 DNA reads TGTGCCAGCAGCCCTACCGGGACAGGGGGCGGTTATGGCTACACCTTC. Translated, it gives CASSPTGTGGGYGYTF.

V usage is TRBV2 and J usage is TRBJ2-2, with 10 bases aligning to TRBD2. Unmatched junction bases numbered 8, after V lost 7 bases and J lost 6 bases. The CDR3 length is 15 residues. Germline lookup yields CDR1 SNHLY and CDR2 FYNNEI. The CDR3 DNA reads as TGTGCCAGCACTCTAGTAGCGGGAGGAGCCGGGGAGCTGTTTTTT. It specifies CASTLVAGGAGELFF. The full variable domain, with the rest looked up from reference TRBV2 and TRBJ2-2, is EPEVTQTPSHQVTQMGQEVILRCVPISNHLYFYWYRQILGQKVEFLVSFYNNEISEKSEIFDDQFSVERPDGSNFTLKIRSTKLEDSAMYFCASTLVAGGAGELFFGEGSRLTVL.

This rearrangement joins TRBV5-6 to TRBJ2-7; TRBD2 agrees at 7 bases. V was clipped by 0 bases and J by 3 bases; unmatched bases: 3. The CDR3 loop spans 14 amino acids. Germline CDR1 reads SGHDT; CDR2 reads YYEEEE. The CDR3 loop reads CASSLGGGLYEQYF. The CDR3, as DNA: TGTGCCAGCAGCTTGGGGGGGGGACTCTACGAGCAGTACTTC.

The rearrangement joins TRBV2 to TRBJ2-1; D ambiguous. Germline loops: CDR1 SNHLY, CDR2 FYNNEI. The CDR3 spans 12 residues. V lost 4 bases and J 7 bases, leaving 8 bases between the germline ends. This chain's CDR3 is CASSVMGNEQFF. DNA for the CDR3: TGTGCCAGCAGTGTGATGGGAAATGAGCAGTTCTTC.

The J gene is TRBJ1-5, the V gene TRBV2, with a weak D call TRBD1 (6 bases). Trimming shortened V by 2 bases and J by 6 bases, and 14 bases separated the two germline ends. The CDR3 runs 15 residues. Germline V gene lookup returns CDR1 SNHLY and CDR2 FYNNEI. The CDR3 nucleotides read TGTGCCAGCAGTGAATACACAGGGTCGTTTCAGCCCCAGCATTTT. Translating it yields CASSEYTGSFQPQHF.

This clone showed up just once. The chain joins TRBV15 to TRBJ2-3; 11 nucleotides line up with TRBD2. The length of the CDR3 is 19 residues. After removal of 0 bases from V and 4 bases from J, the junction contained 12 bases not matched to a gene. Germline V gene lookup returns CDR1 LNHNV and CDR2 YYDKDF (reference sequence). CDR3 in amino acids: CATSRDRSGGAGSSDTQYF. The CDR3 DNA sequence: TGTGCCACCAGCAGAGATCGTAGCGGGGGGGCCGGTTCGTCAGATACGCAGTATTTT.

This clone was picked up many times. The rearrangement joins TRBV2 to TRBJ2-7; D remains unclear. From germline, CDR1 is SNHLY and CDR2 FYNNEI. With 6 bases removed from V and 5 bases from J, the gap between germline ends came to 8 bases. CDR3 size: 11 residues. CDR3 sequence: CASSPYHEQYF. The CDR3, as DNA: TGTGCCAGCAGCCCCTACCACGAGCAGTACTTC.

The chain employs TRBV20-1 and TRBJ2-1, with D possibly being TRBD1 or TRBD2 (6 bases each). The CDR3 loop spans 17 amino acids. CDR1 is DFQATT and CDR2 is SNEGSKA in the germline V gene (reference sequence). Trimming cost V 3 bases and J 0 bases, with 18 bases left between them. In nucleotides, the CDR3 is TGCAGTGCTAGTATCTGGGGGGCGTTAAGCTCCTACAATGAGCAGTTCTTC. This sequence encodes CSASIWGALSSYNEQFF.

V usage is TRBV14 and J usage is TRBJ2-3; perhaps D is TRBD1 or TRBD2 (5 bases each). V lost 3 bases to trimming and J lost 13 bases, with 17 bases between them. The germline gives CDR1 SGHDN, CDR2 FVKESK. This CDR3 comprises 13 residues. The CDR3: CASSQRLPGRKYF. Here the CDR3 DNA reads TGTGCCAGCAGCCAGCGACTACCGGGGCGAAAGTATTTT.

The rearrangement joins TRBV7-2 to TRBJ2-5; D remains ambiguous. This CDR3 is 15 amino acids long. V dropped 2 bases and J dropped 0 bases, with 10 bases sitting between them. The V gene's germline CDR1 is SGHTA and CDR2 FQGNSA. The CDR3 protein is CASSLRSAYQETQYF. The CDR3 DNA sequence: TGTGCCAGCAGCTTACGGTCAGCGTACCAAGAGACCCAGTACTTC. The whole variable domain, remainder taken from reference TRBV7-2 and TRBJ2-5, is GAGVSQSPSNKVTEKGKDVELRCDPISGHTALYWYRQSLGQGLEFLIYFQGNSAPDKSGLPSDRFSAERTGGSVSTLTIQRTQQEDSAVYLCASSLRSAYQETQYFGPGTRLLVL.

The chain employs TRBV7-6 and TRBJ1-4; TRBD1 might be the D (5 bases). This CDR3 region has 15 residues. With 2 bases removed from V and 4 bases from J, the gap between germline ends came to 11 bases. In germline, CDR1 is SGHVS, CDR2 FNYEAQ. CDR3 sequence (DNA): TGTGCCAGCAGCTTACAGGGTTGGGGTAATGAAAAACTGTTTTTT. It is translated as CASSLQGWGNEKLFF. Drawing the rest from reference TRBV7-6 and TRBJ1-4, the complete variable domain is GAGVSQSPRYKVTKRGQDVALRCDPISGHVSLYWYRQALGQGPEFLTYFNYEAQQDKSGLPNDRFSAERPEGSISTLTIQRTEQRDSAMYRCASSLQGWGNEKLFFGSGTQLSVL.

J is TRBJ2-7 and V is TRBV14; tentatively, D is TRBD1 (6 bases). The CDR3 is 13 amino acids. V was pared by 6 bases and J by 2 bases, with 11 bases between. In germline, CDR1 is SGHDN, CDR2 FVKESK. CDR3 protein: CASRTGQPYEQYF. In nucleotides, the CDR3 is TGTGCCAGCAGGACAGGACAGCCCTACGAGCAGTACTTC.

The genes are TRBV15 and TRBJ1-2; unclear D gene. The germline gives CDR1 LNHNV, CDR2 YYDKDF (reference sequence). Trimming removed 1 base from V and 8 bases from J, with 20 bases in between. The CDR3 runs 16 residues. CDR3 amino acids: CATSRVLRYETQGYTF. In DNA form, the CDR3 reads TGTGCCACCAGCAGAGTCTTAAGATACGAGACCCAAGGCTACACCTTC.

The rearrangement links TRBV24-1 to TRBJ2-3, with D maybe TRBD2 (5 bases). Trimming removed 4 bases from V and 2 bases from J, with 9 bases in between. The germline CDR1 and CDR2 sequences are KGHDR and SFDVKD. The CDR3 is 14 residues long. The CDR3 loop is CATSEDSSTDTQYF. The CDR3 DNA is TGTGCCACCAGTGAGGACTCCTCCACAGATACGCAGTATTTT.